These T cell receptor beta chains were read from a single sample in a study of T cell changes during pregnancy in multiple sclerosis. TCRdb's table, derived via immunoSEQ multiplex PCR, lists solely in-frame clones and lacks some. This table has approximately 88,000 clones, over 90% appearing once. The sample consisted of peripheral blood, taken in the second trimester of pregnancy. The receptors shown here come from a female donor with multiple sclerosis, enrolled in a pregnancy study. CDR3s include the opening cysteine and the closing phenylalanine or tryptophan. Where a row states a size, it is once, few, many or the class of an expanded clone; other rows omit it.

CDR3: CAWSVRAGLNTEAFF
size: .
V: TRBV30

CDR3: CASSVGGGLQETQYF
size: .
V: TRBV9

CDR3: CASSSQGGYEQYF
size: .
V: TRBV21-1

CDR3: CASSSDRGRGYMNTEAFF
size: once
V: TRBV7-2

CDR3: CASSLEAGGSTYF
size: .
V: TRBV5-1

CDR3: CASGNGLNQPQHF
size: .
V: TRBV12-5

CDR3: CASSLTSDNEQFF
size: .
V: TRBV5-1

CDR3: CASSTGLGMGRSSYEQYF
size: .
V: TRBV5-1

CDR3: CASSFELAGNTGELFF
size: .
V: TRBV5-6

CDR3: CASSPWEGRSTDTQYF
size: .
V: TRBV14

CDR3: CASSARDRAYEQYF
size: .
V: TRBV21-1

CDR3: CASSAPGSGSFPGELFF
size: .
V: TRBV9

CDR3: CATLGVGTEAFF
size: .
V: TRBV15

CDR3: CASSIVGAEAFF
size: .
V: TRBV19

CDR3: CASSDGQGPPNEQFF
size: .
V: TRBV27

CDR3: CATSRLTISAGTGTSDTQYF
size: .
V: TRBV15

CDR3: CASSWAVRVAGGATDTQYF
size: .
V: TRBV7-9

CDR3: CASSREIISGRAGNEQFF
size: .
V: TRBV7-2

CDR3: CASSLRLDTDTQYF
size: once
V: TRBV5-6

CDR3: CASSTPGGAPEAFF
size: .
V: TRBV25-1

CDR3: CASSKWAAAGEREGIDEQFF
size: .
V: TRBV21-1

CDR3: CASSLMRASSYEQYF
size: .
V: TRBV18

CDR3: CASSLRGQGPNTEAFF
size: few
V: TRBV27

CDR3: CASTDLGLLTEAFF
size: .
V: TRBV18

CDR3: CSVASGDESGQPQHF
size: .
V: TRBV29-1

CDR3: CASSLHAPYSNQPQHF
size: .
V: TRBV23-1

CDR3: CASSEPLISRGYTF
size: .
V: TRBV6-1

CDR3: CAGYLASADTQYF
size: .
V: TRBV2

CDR3: CASTNRGTDTQYF
size: .
V: TRBV27

CDR3: CASSPGLADTDTQYF
size: .
V: TRBV7-7

CDR3: CASSPGLDYEQYF
size: .
V: TRBV19

CDR3: CASSSPLSGNHDSFDTQYF
size: .
V: TRBV5-1

CDR3: CASRGSYTEAFF
size: .
V: TRBV2

CDR3: CASRFSAEAFF
size: .
V: TRBV7-9

CDR3: CASSPLLDSEELFF
size: .
V: TRBV7-9

CDR3: CASSSRTGLYGYTF
size: .
V: TRBV5-4

CDR3: CASSWGTSGGQETQYF
size: .
V: TRBV5-8

CDR3: CAWSQPGTGPTTNYGYTF
size: once
V: TRBV30

CDR3: CAWKSGQETQYF
size: .
V: TRBV30

CDR3: CASSLRQGADEQFF
size: .
V: TRBV5-1

CDR3: CASSPDRVSTEAFF
size: few
V: TRBV7-2

CDR3: CASSERTGRGFF
size: .
V: TRBV25-1

CDR3: CASSFMETQYF
size: once
V: TRBV11-2